This T cell receptor (beta chain) was captured by sequencing in a study of blood T cell repertoires in COVID-19. Study overall: The analysed material was cDNA or gDNA that came from T cells, B-cell-depleted T cells, or PBMCs.

The repertoire was sequenced with immunoSEQ multiplex PCR; TCRdb's copy has only in-frame clones and lacks some. In the table there are approximately 210,000 clones, approximately 89% of which are singletons. V was pared by 0 bases and J by 9 bases, with 14 bases between. This CDR3 region has 14 residues. The germline V gene encodes CDR1 SGHDN and CDR2 FVKESK. This TCR came from a woman aged 40-49 years with acute or convalescent COVID-19. This chain joins TRBV14 and TRBJ1-1; D is ambiguous. Sequencing was performed on peripheral blood. The DNA of the CDR3 is TGTGCCAGCAGCCAAGATCGAGCAGGCCCTCAAGCTTTCTTT. Amino acids: CASSQDRAGPQAFF.